This T cell receptor beta chain was recorded in a study of shared clonotypes between healthy human individuals. Concerning this clone itself: As yet, its antigen is unknown. One base away lies a much larger clone, so this may be a sequencing read error. Additional DNA sequences in this sample encode the identical CDR3.

Findings and limits, study-wide: Approximately 5.4% of naive CD4 clonotypes were common to a few donors.

Genomic DNA belonging to each subset was distributed in equal measure over several immunoSEQ plates. Assay: immunoSEQ multiplex PCR; the TCRdb copy retains only in-frame clones and omits some. The repertoire holds about 110,000 clones, with around 73% as singletons. Per germline, CDR1 SGDLS and CDR2 YYNGEE. Trimming took off 0 bases at V and 4 bases at J, with 10 bases between the two ends. This CDR3 is 14 amino acids long. This TCR came from a woman aged 30 to 39 in good health. The chain carries TRBV9 and TRBJ1-1; possible D gene TRBD1, 5 bases. The sequenced material came from memory CD8+ T cells sorted from blood. Subset of the sample: CD45RO+ cells pooled with CCR7-negative TemRA cells. CDR3 residues: CASSVAWGSTEAFF. The CDR3 nucleotides read TGTGCCAGCAGCGTAGCATGGGGGAGCACTGAAGCTTTCTTT.